A single sample is the source of the 7 T cell receptor beta chains below, sequenced in a study of T-cell memory formation after mild COVID-19. TCRdb passed the 5' RACE reads through MiXCR, listing each CDR3 protein once. The repertoire includes just over 350,000 distinct CDR3 sequences, 13% to 15% of them detected once, and less than 25% sits in the top ten. The material sequenced was PBMCs or a T cell subset sorted from them (not recorded which). The receptors were gathered from a man aged 18 to 29 who had mild COVID-19 (a few samples of this study predate the infection). Cell type and time point are not known.

This clonotype came up a few times. The chain carries TRBV11-2 and TRBJ2-3, with D possibly being TRBD2 (5 bases). Germline assignment: CDR1 SGHAT and CDR2 FQNNGV. V was clipped by 0 bases and J by 5 bases, with 6 bases between them. The CDR3 covers 13 residues. CDR3 loop: CASSLDAGDTQYF. For the CDR3, the DNA is TGTGCCAGCAGCTTAGATGCGGGAGATACGCAGTATTTT.

This clonotype was seen more than once but under ten times. The chain has TRBV5-1 and TRBJ1-2, with D unclear. This CDR3 is built from 15 residues. With 4 bases removed from V and 0 bases from J, the gap between germline ends came to 13 bases. Germline V gives CDR1 SGHRS, CDR2 YFSETQ. The CDR3 region is CASSPAPTANYGYTF. The DNA for the CDR3 is TGCGCCAGCAGCCCCGCACCCACCGCTAACTATGGCTACACCTTC.

The chain couples TRBV20-1 to TRBJ1-6, with unresolved D. V lost 5 bases and J 7 bases, leaving 12 bases between the germline ends. The CDR3 spans 13 residues. Germline V lookup: CDR1 DFQATT, CDR2 SNEGSKA (reference sequence). The CDR3 spells CSARRFLNSPLHF. DNA of the CDR3: TGCAGTGCTCGGAGGTTCCTAAATTCACCCCTCCACTTT.

This clonotype was seen a handful of times. V is TRBV20-1 and J is TRBJ2-1, with a possible D match to TRBD2 (6 bases). This CDR3 has 11 amino acids. The germline CDR1 and CDR2 sequences are DFQATT and SNEGSKA (reference sequence). The CDR3 nucleotides are TGCGGAACTAGCAGTTACAATGAGCAGTTCTTC. This encodes CGTSSYNEQFF.

The chain is built from TRBV6-5 and TRBJ2-2; no reliable D call. Looked up from germline, CDR1 is MNHEY and CDR2 is SVGAGI. Trimming removed 6 bases from V and 4 bases from J, with 12 bases in between. This CDR3 comprises 14 residues. CDR3 DNA sequence: TGTGCCAGCAGCCCCGTCGTGGGCACCGGGGAGCTGTTTTTT. This gives the protein CASSPVVGTGELFF.

This clonotype occurred a few times. This chain links TRBV20-1 with TRBJ2-7; D is perhaps TRBD2 (6 bases). CDR3 size: 15 residues. Germline V lookup: CDR1 DFQATT, CDR2 SNEGSKA (reference sequence). V was clipped by 3 bases and J by 0 bases, with 15 bases between them. The CDR3 loop is CSARGEASSSYEQYF. DNA of the CDR3: TGCAGTGCTAGGGGGGAGGCATCGAGCTCCTACGAGCAGTACTTC.

The chain uses TRBV5-1 and TRBJ2-5; D possibly uses TRBD1 or TRBD2 (6 bases each). Germline CDR1 SGHRS, CDR2 YFSETQ. The CDR3 extends over 14 amino acids. V dropped 6 bases and J dropped 5 bases, with 17 bases sitting between them. The CDR3 DNA reads as TGCGCCAGCACCAAGGGGGAGGTCGGCGAGACCCAGTACTTC. Its protein is CASTKGEVGETQYF.